Below are 4 T cell receptor beta chains sequenced from a single sample in a study of T-cell memory formation after mild COVID-19. Each CDR3 protein is one row after TCRdb ran MiXCR on the 5' RACE reads. The sample carries around 250,000 distinct CDR3 sequences, approximately 15% recorded once. The specimen was PBMCs or a T cell subset sorted from them (not recorded which). These receptors all stem from a man younger than 30 who had mild COVID-19 (a few samples of this study predate the infection). Cell type and time point are not known.

Only a few counts were recorded for this clonotype. This chain joins TRBV7-2 and TRBJ2-3; D uncertain. Germline CDR1 is SGHTA and CDR2 is FQGNSA. V was clipped by 5 bases and J by 0 bases, with 9 bases between them. The CDR3 totals 14 residues. CDR3 protein: CASSPAHSTDTQYF. The CDR3 bases are TGTGCCAGCAGCCCCGCCCATAGCACAGATACGCAGTATTTT.

The chain has TRBV5-1 and TRBJ2-3; the match to TRBD1 covers 8 bases. The CDR3 contains 15 residues. Germline V gene sequence: CDR1 SGHRS, CDR2 YFSETQ. Trimming removed 4 bases from V and 1 base from J; junction bases left unmatched: 5. The CDR3 region is CASSAAGQGTDTQYF. DNA for the CDR3: TGCGCCAGCAGCGCGGCGGGACAGGGCACAGATACGCAGTATTTT.

This chain joins TRBV29-1 and TRBJ2-4; D possibly matches TRBD1 or TRBD2 (5 bases each). Germline CDR1 reads SQVTM; CDR2 reads ANQGSEA. The V end was cut by 4 bases, the J end by 6 bases, with 10 bases between. CDR3 size: 12 residues. The CDR3 bases are TGCAGCGTTGCCGGGGACGGAAACATTCAGTACTTC. It translates to CSVAGDGNIQYF. The full variable domain, rest sourced from reference TRBV29-1 and TRBJ2-4, is SAVISQKPSRDICQRGTSLTIQCQVDSQVTMMFWYRQQPGQSLTLIATANQGSEATYESGFVIDKFPISRPNLTFSTLTVSNMSPEDSSIYLCSVAGDGNIQYFGAGTRLSVL.

The rearrangement joins TRBV5-1 to TRBJ2-3; the match to TRBD2 covers 7 bases. The CDR3 runs to 14 residues. Per the germline V gene, CDR1 is SGHRS and CDR2 is YFSETQ. J was trimmed by 3 bases and V by 4 bases; bases with no gene match: 5. The chain's CDR3 is CASSTRLATDTQYF. CDR3 in DNA: TGCGCCAGCAGCACCCGACTAGCTACAGATACGCAGTATTTT.